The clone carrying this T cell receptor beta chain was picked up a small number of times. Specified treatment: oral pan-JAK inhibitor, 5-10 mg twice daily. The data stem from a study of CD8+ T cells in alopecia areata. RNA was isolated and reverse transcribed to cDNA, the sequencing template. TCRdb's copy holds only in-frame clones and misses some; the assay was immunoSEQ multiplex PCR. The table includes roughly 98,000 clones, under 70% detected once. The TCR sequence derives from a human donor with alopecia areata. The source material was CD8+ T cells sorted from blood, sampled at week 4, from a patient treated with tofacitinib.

CDR3 bases: TGTGCCTGGAGTGTCACGGGACTAATCTACGAGCAGTACTTC. Amino acid sequence: CAWSVTGLIYEQYF. The genes are TRBV30 and TRBJ2-7; the match to TRBD2 covers 7 bases. CDR3 length equals 14 residues. Germline assignment: CDR1 GTSNPN and CDR2 SVGIG (reference sequence). The ends lost 0 bases at V and 3 bases at J; junction bases unmatched: 5. Based on the CDR3 plus reference TRBV30 and TRBJ2-7, the full variable domain is SQTIHQWPATLVQPVGSPLSLECTVEGTSNPNLYWYRQAAGRGLQLLFYSVGIGQISSEVPQNLSASRPQDRQFILSSKKLLLSDSGFYLCAWSVTGLIYEQYFGPGTRLTVT.